This T cell receptor (beta chain) was profiled in a study of T cell changes during pregnancy in multiple sclerosis. The data were produced by immunoSEQ multiplex PCR, yet TCRdb's version contains in-frame clones alone and is incomplete. There are around 32,000 clones in the sample; 91% occur only once, and about 4.3% lies in the top ten. Sequenced material: CD8+ T cells from peripheral blood mononuclear cells, taken in the second trimester of pregnancy. This receptor was taken from a female donor in good health, enrolled as a control in a pregnancy study.

CDR3 sequence (DNA): TGTGCCAGCAGTTCCGGGACTAGCGGGCTAGAAGATACGCAGTATTTT. Translating it yields CASSSGTSGLEDTQYF. The V gene is TRBV6-5, the J gene TRBJ2-3, with 12 bases that match TRBD2. The germline V gene has CDR1 MNHEY and CDR2 SVGAGI. This CDR3 has 16 residues. V shed 4 bases and J 5 bases; nucleotides not matched to a gene: 7.